A single sample is the source of the 6 T cell receptor beta chains below, sequenced in a study of shared clonotypes between healthy human individuals. The method was immunoSEQ multiplex PCR; TCRdb's version includes in-frame clones alone and lacks a portion of them. This table holds 900,000 to 1,200,000 clones, around 78% found once. The sequencing sample was made of memory CD4+ T cells from PBMCs. The subset here: CD45RA-negative fraction. Receptors were obtained from a man in his late teens or twenties in good health. Some clones in this sample may be carry-over from other donors' samples.

The chain couples TRBV7-2 to TRBJ2-7, with 9 bases aligning to TRBD1. The V segment lost 5 bases and the J segment 9 bases; nucleotides outside the gene matches: 14. CDR3 length: 15 amino acids. Germline lookup yields CDR1 SGHTA and CDR2 FQGNSA. The DNA for the CDR3 is TGTGCCAGCAGCCAGCGTCCCGGGACAGGGTTGGTGCAGTACTTC. As protein: CASSQRPGTGLVQYF.

The chain links TRBV9 to TRBJ2-3; 7 bases map to TRBD2. With V trimmed by 0 bases and J by 2 bases, 3 bases remained unmatched. The length of the CDR3 is 15 residues. In germline, CDR1 is SGDLS, CDR2 YYNGEE. CDR3 coding DNA: TGTGCCAGCAGCGTAGTGGGGAGGGCCACAGATACGCAGTATTTT. It specifies CASSVVGRATDTQYF.

Note on this clone: Different DNA sequences within this sample yield the same CDR3. V gene TRBV5-1 combines with J gene TRBJ2-7; 7 positions agree with TRBD1. V shed 5 bases and J 1 base; nucleotides not matched to a gene: 6. The CDR3 loop spans 14 amino acids. Germline V gives CDR1 SGHRS, CDR2 YFSETQ. The CDR3 DNA is TGCGCCAGCAGTCCCGGGACAGAGTCCTACGAGCAGTACTTC. Translated, it gives CASSPGTESYEQYF.

The rearrangement joins TRBV28 to TRBJ2-4; 16 positions match TRBD2. The length of the CDR3 is 22 residues. V shed 6 bases and J 1 base; nucleotides not matched to a gene: 18. CDR1 and CDR2 from the germline V gene are MDHEN and SYDVKM. As DNA, the CDR3 is TGTGCCAGCAGCCCCGTTCCGTTTAGGGGACTAGCGGGAGGGGAGGCCAAAAACATTCAGTACTTC. Protein: CASSPVPFRGLAGGEAKNIQYF.

The rearrangement uses TRBV7-3 and TRBJ2-2; D is undetermined. The CDR3 is 16 amino acids. The ends were cut back, 5 bases at V and 6 bases at J, with 19 bases in the middle. Germline V gene lookup returns CDR1 SGHTA and CDR2 FQGTGA. CDR3 protein: CASSPNSPGGPGELFF. DNA of the CDR3: TGTGCCAGCAGCCCGAACTCCCCCGGTGGACCCGGGGAGCTGTTTTTT.

This clone has only one observation. The gene calls are TRBV5-4 and TRBJ2-7, with TRBD2 as a possible D gene (6 bases). Germline CDR1 and CDR2: SGHNT and YYREEE (reference sequence). The CDR3 runs 14 residues. V lost 0 bases, J lost 2 bases, and 9 bases lay in between. The CDR3 spells CASSLGRGPYEQYF. The CDR3 coding sequence is TGTGCCAGCAGCTTGGGGCGGGGTCCCTACGAGCAGTACTTC. Variable domain in full (rest from reference TRBV5-4 and TRBJ2-7): ETGVTQSPTHLIKTRGQQVTLRCSSQSGHNTVSWYQQALGQGPQFIFQYYREEENGRGNFPPRFSGLQFPNYSSELNVNALELDDSALYLCASSLGRGPYEQYFGPGTRLTVT.